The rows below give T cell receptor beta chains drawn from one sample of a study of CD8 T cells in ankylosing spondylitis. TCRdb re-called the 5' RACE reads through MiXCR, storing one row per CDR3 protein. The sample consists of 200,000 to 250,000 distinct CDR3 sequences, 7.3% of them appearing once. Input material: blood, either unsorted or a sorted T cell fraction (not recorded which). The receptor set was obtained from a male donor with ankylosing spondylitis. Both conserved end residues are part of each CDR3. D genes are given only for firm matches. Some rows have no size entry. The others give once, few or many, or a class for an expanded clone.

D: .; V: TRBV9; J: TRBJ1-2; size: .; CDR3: CASSVQGSNYGYTF; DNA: TGTGCCAGCAGCGTACAGGGTTCTAACTATGGCTACACCTTC
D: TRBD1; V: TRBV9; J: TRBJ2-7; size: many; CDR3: CASARDSSYEQYF; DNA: TGTGCCAGCGCTCGGGACAGCTCCTACGAGCAGTACTTC
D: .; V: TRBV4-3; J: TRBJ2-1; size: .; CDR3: CASSLNTDFYNEQFF; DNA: TGCGCCAGCAGCCTGAATACTGATTTCTACAATGAGCAGTTCTTC
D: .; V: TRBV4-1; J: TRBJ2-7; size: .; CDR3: CASSPLRESYEQYF; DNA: TGCGCCAGCAGCCCCCTCAGGGAGTCCTACGAGCAGTACTTC
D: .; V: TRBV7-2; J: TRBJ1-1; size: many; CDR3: CASSRTATEAFF; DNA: TGTGCCAGCAGCAGGACAGCCACTGAAGCTTTCTTT
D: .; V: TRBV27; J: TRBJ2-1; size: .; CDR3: CASSLFQKGSDEQFF; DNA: TGTGCCAGCAGTTTATTCCAGAAAGGCTCGGATGAGCAGTTCTTC
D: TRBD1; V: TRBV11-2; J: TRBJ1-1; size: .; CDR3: CASSMTGVTEAFF; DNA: TGTGCCAGCAGCATGACAGGGGTTACTGAAGCTTTCTTT
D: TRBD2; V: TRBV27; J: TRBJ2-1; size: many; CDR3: CASTILAGGPYNEQFF; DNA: TGTGCCAGCACCATACTAGCGGGGGGACCCTACAATGAGCAGTTCTTC
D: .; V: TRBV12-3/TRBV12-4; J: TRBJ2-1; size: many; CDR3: CASSWGDEQFF; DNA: TGTGCCAGCAGTTGGGGAGATGAGCAGTTCTTC
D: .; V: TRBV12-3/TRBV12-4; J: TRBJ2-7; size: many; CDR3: CASSFISSGRGEQYF; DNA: TGTGCCAGCAGTTTTATATCAAGCGGACGTGGCGAGCAGTACTTC
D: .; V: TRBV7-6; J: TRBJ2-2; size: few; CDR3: CASSFSGVTGELFF; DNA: TGTGCCAGCAGCTTCTCGGGCGTTACCGGGGAGCTGTTTTTT
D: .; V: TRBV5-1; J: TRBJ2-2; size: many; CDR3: CASSAYTGELFF; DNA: TGCGCCAGCAGCGCTTACACCGGGGAGCTGTTTTTT
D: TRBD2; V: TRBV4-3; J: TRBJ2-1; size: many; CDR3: CASSQDQGTTYNEQFF; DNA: TGCGCCAGCAGCCAAGATCAAGGGACTACCTACAATGAGCAGTTCTTC
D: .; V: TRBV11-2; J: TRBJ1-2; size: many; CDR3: CASSLGQSLSGYTF; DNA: TGTGCCAGCAGCTTGGGGCAGTCCCTATCTGGCTACACCTTC
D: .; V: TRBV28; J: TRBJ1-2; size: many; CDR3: CASSQVRGYTF; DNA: TGTGCCAGCAGCCAAGTTAGAGGCTACACCTTC
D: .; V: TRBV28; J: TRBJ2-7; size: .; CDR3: CASSAPGLLYEPYF; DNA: TGTGCCAGCAGTGCACCGGGACTCCTCTACGAGCCGTACTTC